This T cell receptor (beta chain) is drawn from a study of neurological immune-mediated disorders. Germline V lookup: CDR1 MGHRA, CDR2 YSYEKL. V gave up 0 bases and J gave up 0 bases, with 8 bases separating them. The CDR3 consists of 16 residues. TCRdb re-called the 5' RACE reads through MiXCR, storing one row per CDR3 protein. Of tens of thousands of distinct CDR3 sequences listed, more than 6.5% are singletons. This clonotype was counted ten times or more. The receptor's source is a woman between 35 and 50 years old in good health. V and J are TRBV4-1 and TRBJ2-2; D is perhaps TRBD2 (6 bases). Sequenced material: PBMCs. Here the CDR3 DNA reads TGCGCCAGCAGCCAAGAGGGGGGAACGAACACCGGGGAGCTGTTTTTT. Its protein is CASSQEGGTNTGELFF.